This T cell receptor beta chain was profiled in a study of blood T cell repertoires in COVID-19. The CDR3 is made up of 16 amino acids. The ends were cut back, 1 base at V and 4 bases at J, with 16 bases in the middle. Germline CDR1 and CDR2: SGDLS and YYNGEE. The assay was immunoSEQ multiplex PCR, and TCRdb's table has in-frame clones only and misses some. The sample shows tens of thousands of clones, roughly nine tenths of them seen only once. The V gene is TRBV9, the J gene TRBJ2-3, with a possible D match to TRBD2 (7 bases). Sequenced: peripheral blood. The receptor was isolated from a man older than 75 in a cohort sampled during active COVID-19. In DNA form, the CDR3 reads TGTGCCAGCAGCGTACTCGGGGGGCCAAGAGCAGATACGCAGTATTTT. It specifies CASSVLGGPRADTQYF.